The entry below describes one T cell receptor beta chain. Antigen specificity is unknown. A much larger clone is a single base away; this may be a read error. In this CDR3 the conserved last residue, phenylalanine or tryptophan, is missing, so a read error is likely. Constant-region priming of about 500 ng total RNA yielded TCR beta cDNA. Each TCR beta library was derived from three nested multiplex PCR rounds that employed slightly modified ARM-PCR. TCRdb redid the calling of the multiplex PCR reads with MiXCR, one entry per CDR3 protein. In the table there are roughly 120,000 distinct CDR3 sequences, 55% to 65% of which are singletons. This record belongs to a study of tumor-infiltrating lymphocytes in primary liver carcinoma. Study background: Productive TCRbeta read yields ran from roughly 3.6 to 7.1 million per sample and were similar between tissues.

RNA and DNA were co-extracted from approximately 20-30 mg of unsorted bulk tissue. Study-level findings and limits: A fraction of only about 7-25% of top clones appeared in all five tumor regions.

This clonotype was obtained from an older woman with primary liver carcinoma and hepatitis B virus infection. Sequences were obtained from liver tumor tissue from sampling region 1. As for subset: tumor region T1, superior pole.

CDR3 loop: CASIKDRGFNEQFL. DNA of the CDR3: TGTGCCAGCATCAAGGACAGGGGTTTTAATGAGCAGTTCCTC. The chain recombines TRBV12-3 or TRBV12-4 with TRBJ2-1, with 9 nucleotides matching TRBD1. V trimming: 7 bases; J trimming: 7 bases; junction bases outside the gene matches: 8. This CDR3 contains 14 residues.